Presented here are 6 T cell receptor beta chains from one specimen sequenced in a study of T cell changes during pregnancy in multiple sclerosis. TCRdb's table, derived via immunoSEQ multiplex PCR, lists solely in-frame clones and lacks some. The data show tens of thousands of clones, 75% to 95% seen once. This material consisted of CD8+ T cells from peripheral blood mononuclear cells, taken after pregnancy. All receptors derive from a female donor with multiple sclerosis, enrolled in a pregnancy study.

The chain joins TRBV30 to TRBJ2-3, with 10 bases that match TRBD2. The CDR3 is 15 amino acids. After removal of 3 bases from V and 0 bases from J, the junction contained 3 bases not matched to a gene. CDR1 GTSNPN and CDR2 SVGIG come from the germline V gene (reference sequence). CDR3 in DNA: TGTGCCTGGAGAACGACTAGCGGGAGCACAGATACGCAGTATTTT. Encoded protein: CAWRTTSGSTDTQYF.

The chain recombines TRBV2 with TRBJ1-1; D is uncertain. CDR1 is SNHLY and CDR2 is FYNNEI in the germline V gene. V was clipped by 6 bases and J by 1 base, with 15 bases between them. The CDR3 spans 15 residues. CDR3 nucleotides: TGTGCCAGCAGCTACACCGGGATAGCGAACACTGAAGCTTTCTTT. This codes for CASSYTGIANTEAFF.

This chain links TRBV6-5 with TRBJ2-7, with D maybe TRBD2 (6 bases). Trimming left V 3 bases short and J 9 bases short, with 15 bases between. CDR3 size: 13 residues. CDR1 is MNHEY and CDR2 is SVGAGI in the germline V gene. DNA for the CDR3: TGTGCCAGCAGTTATTCAGCGGGCGCTGGGCAGTACTTC. Encoded protein: CASSYSAGAGQYF.

The V call is TRBV7-3, the J call TRBJ1-3; 8 nucleotides agree with TRBD1. This CDR3 spans 15 amino acids. J gave up 2 bases and V 5 bases, and 5 bases lay outside the gene matches. Germline loops: CDR1 SGHTA, CDR2 FQGTGA. CDR3 loop: CASSARTGPGNTIYF. CDR3 in DNA: TGTGCCAGCAGCGCGCGGACAGGGCCTGGAAACACCATATATTTT.

V usage is TRBV9 and J usage is TRBJ2-1, with 12 bases fitting TRBD2. Looked up from germline, CDR1 is SGDLS and CDR2 is YYNGEE. CDR3 length: 18 amino acids. V lost 3 bases, J lost 7 bases, and 14 bases stayed unmatched. In nucleotides, the CDR3 is TGTGCCAGCAGCGCGAGCCCTCGTATAACTAGCGGGGGGAATGAGCAGTTCTTC. Protein product: CASSASPRITSGGNEQFF.

The V and J genes are TRBV13 and TRBJ2-7; 10 bases map to TRBD1. With V trimmed by 4 bases and J by 6 bases, 9 bases remained unmatched. Germline values: CDR1 PRHDT, CDR2 FYEKMQ (reference sequence). The CDR3 spans 15 residues. The CDR3 DNA follows: TGTGCCAGCAGCTCCCCCGGGACAGGGGTTGTCGAGCAGTACTTC. It is translated as CASSSPGTGVVEQYF.